A selection of T cell receptor beta chains follows, all from one sample in a study of T cell responses to AZD1222 COVID-19 vaccine. Clones were read by immunoSEQ multiplex PCR, and TCRdb kept only the in-frame ones, dropping some. The sample holds about 140,000 clones, roughly 92% seen once. This sample comprised peripheral blood, obtained 28 days after the second AZD1222 dose. The receptors originated from an adult who received the AZD1222 COVID-19 vaccine. CDR3s include the opening cysteine and the closing phenylalanine or tryptophan. The D gene is left open where the match is weak. Size is stated for part of the rows, as once, few or many counts, or as a class when the clone is expanded.

TRBJ1-3,TRBV14,NA,NA,CASRPRGAWSGNTIYF,TGTGCCAGCAGGCCAAGGGGCGCTTGGTCTGGAAACACCATATATTTT
TRBJ2-1,TRBV7-3,NA,TRBD2,CASSISGDSYNEQFF,TGTGCCAGCAGCATTAGCGGGGATTCCTACAATGAGCAGTTCTTC
TRBJ2-2,TRBV7-7,NA,TRBD1,CASSSTLDRTYGELFF,TGTGCTAGCAGCTCGACTTTGGACAGGACTTACGGGGAGCTGTTTTTT
TRBJ1-1,TRBV5-6,NA,NA,CASSLVSAGHTEAFF,TGTGCCAGCAGCTTGGTTTCAGCGGGGCACACTGAAGCTTTCTTT
TRBJ1-2,TRBV7-9,NA,NA,CASSLATGVVF,TGTGCCAGCAGCTTAGCGACAGGTGTCGTGTTC
TRBJ1-1,TRBV29-1,NA,TRBD1,CSVRQGGNTEAFF,TGCAGCGTAAGACAGGGGGGCAACACTGAAGCTTTCTTT
TRBJ1-1,TRBV20-1,once,TRBD1,CSVPRTGKAFF,TGCAGTGTTCCGAGGACAGGTAAAGCTTTCTTT
TRBJ2-1,TRBV6-6,NA,TRBD2,CASSSGLSEEQFF,TGTGCCAGCAGTTCGGGACTATCGGAAGAGCAGTTCTTC
TRBJ1-5,TRBV2,few,NA,CASSRDGRNQPQHF,TGTGCCAGCAGTCGGGACGGGAGGAATCAGCCCCAGCATTTT
TRBJ2-1,TRBV6-5,NA,NA,CASSYGQGGEQFF,TGTGCCAGCAGTTACGGGCAGGGAGGTGAGCAGTTCTTC
TRBJ2-1,TRBV7-9,NA,TRBD1,CASSLRTGVYNEQFF,TGTGCCAGCAGCCTCCGGACAGGGGTCTACAATGAGCAGTTCTTC
TRBJ1-1,TRBV20-1,NA,NA,CSARIEGRAFF,TGCAGTGCTAGAATCGAGGGGAGAGCTTTCTTT